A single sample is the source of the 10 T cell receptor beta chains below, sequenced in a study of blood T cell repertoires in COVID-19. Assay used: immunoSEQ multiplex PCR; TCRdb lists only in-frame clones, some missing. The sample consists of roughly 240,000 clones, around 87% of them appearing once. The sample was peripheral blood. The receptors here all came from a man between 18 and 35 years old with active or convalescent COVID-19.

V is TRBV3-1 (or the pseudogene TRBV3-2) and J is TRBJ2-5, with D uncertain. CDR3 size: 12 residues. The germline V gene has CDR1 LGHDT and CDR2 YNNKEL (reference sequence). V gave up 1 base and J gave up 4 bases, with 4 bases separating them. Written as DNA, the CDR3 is TGTGCCAGCAGCCAAGTTCGAGAGACCCAGTACTTC. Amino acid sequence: CASSQVRETQYF.

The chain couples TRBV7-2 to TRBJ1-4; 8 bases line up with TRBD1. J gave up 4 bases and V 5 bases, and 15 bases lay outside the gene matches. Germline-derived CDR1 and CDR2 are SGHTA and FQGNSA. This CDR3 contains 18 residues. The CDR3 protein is CASSVRGQGFFLNEKLFF. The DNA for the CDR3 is TGTGCCAGCAGCGTCAGGGGGCAAGGCTTTTTCCTTAATGAAAAACTGTTTTTT.

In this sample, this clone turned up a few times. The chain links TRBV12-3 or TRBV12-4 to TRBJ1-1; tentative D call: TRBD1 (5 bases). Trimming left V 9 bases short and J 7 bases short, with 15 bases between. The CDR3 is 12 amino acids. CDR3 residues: CASRPGRREAFF. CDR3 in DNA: TGTGCCAGTAGACCAGGGAGGCGTGAAGCTTTCTTT.

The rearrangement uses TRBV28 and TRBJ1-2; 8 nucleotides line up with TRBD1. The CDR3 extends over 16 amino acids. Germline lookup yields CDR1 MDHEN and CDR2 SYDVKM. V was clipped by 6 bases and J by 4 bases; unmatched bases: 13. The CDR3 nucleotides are TGTGCCAGCAGGGCTCCCGGACAGGGAAATATCTATGGCTACACCTTC. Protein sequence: CASRAPGQGNIYGYTF.

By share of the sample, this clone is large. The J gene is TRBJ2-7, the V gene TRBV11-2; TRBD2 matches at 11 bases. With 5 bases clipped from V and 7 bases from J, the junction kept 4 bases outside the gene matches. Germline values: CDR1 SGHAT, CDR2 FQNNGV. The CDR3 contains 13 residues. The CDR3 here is CASSLRTSGEQYF. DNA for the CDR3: TGTGCCAGCAGCCTACGGACTAGCGGGGAGCAGTACTTC.

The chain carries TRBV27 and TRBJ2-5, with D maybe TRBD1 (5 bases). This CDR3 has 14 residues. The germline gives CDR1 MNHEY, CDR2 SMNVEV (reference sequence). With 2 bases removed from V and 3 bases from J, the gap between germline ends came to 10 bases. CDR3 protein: CASSLRTGEETQYF. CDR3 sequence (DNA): TGTGCCAGCAGTTTAAGAACAGGTGAAGAGACCCAGTACTTC.

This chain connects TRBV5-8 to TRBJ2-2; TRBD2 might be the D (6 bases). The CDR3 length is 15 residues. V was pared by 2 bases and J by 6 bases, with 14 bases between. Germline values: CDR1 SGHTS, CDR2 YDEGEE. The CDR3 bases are TGTGCCAGCAGCTTTTGGGCCGGGGGAGCCGGGGAGCTGTTTTTT. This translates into CASSFWAGGAGELFF.

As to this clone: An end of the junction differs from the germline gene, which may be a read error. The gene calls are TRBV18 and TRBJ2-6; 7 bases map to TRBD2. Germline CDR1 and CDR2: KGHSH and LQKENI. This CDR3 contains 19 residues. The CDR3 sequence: CASSSPGRARTSGANVLTF. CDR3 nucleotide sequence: TGTGCCAGCTCATCACCGGGGAGGGCACGGACCTCTGGGGCCAACGTCCTGACTTTC.

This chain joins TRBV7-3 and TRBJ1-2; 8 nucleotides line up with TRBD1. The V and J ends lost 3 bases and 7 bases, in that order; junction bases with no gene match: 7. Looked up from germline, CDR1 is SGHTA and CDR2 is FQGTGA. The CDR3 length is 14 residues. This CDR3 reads CASSLQGALGGYTF. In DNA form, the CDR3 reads TGTGCCAGCAGCTTGCAGGGGGCATTGGGTGGCTACACCTTC.

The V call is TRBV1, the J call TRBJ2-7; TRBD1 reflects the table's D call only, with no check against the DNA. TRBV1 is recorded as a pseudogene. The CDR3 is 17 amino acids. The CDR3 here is CTSSHSPTGEGTYEQYF. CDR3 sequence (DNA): TGCACCAGCAGCCACAGCCCGACAGGGGAAGGGACCTACGAGCAGTACTTC.